The 23 T cell receptor beta chains below come from one sample, sequenced in a study of OX40 agonist ivuxolimab in advanced cancers. Repertoires were generated with immunoSEQ multiplex PCR, while TCRdb's copy carries only in-frame clones and drops some. In the table there are tens of thousands of clones, roughly nine tenths of which are singletons. Sample: CD4+ or CD8+ T cells sorted from blood, taken in a trial of the OX40 agonist ivuxolimab. The receptors were gathered from an adult with an advanced solid tumor such as melanoma, head and neck, liver or kidney cancer.

The chain has TRBV9 and TRBJ2-7, with D perhaps matching TRBD1 (6 bases). V gave up 4 bases and J gave up 5 bases, with 16 bases separating them. Germline values: CDR1 SGDLS, CDR2 YYNGEE. This CDR3 spans 14 amino acids. CDR3 nucleotides: TGTGCCAGCAGCCCCTCACAGGGTTGGAACGAGCAGTACTTC. This encodes CASSPSQGWNEQYF.

The chain has TRBV2 and TRBJ2-1, with D perhaps being TRBD1 or TRBD2 (5 bases each). Trimming stripped 7 bases from V and 4 bases from J, with 11 bases between. Germline V gives CDR1 SNHLY, CDR2 FYNNEI. There are 13 residues in the CDR3. The CDR3 DNA reads as TGTGCCAGCACCGAGGGGTCTTACAATGAGCAGTTCTTC. It yields the protein CASTEGSYNEQFF.

The V and J genes are TRBV4-1 and TRBJ2-1, with 10 bases matching TRBD2. Germline V gene lookup returns CDR1 MGHRA and CDR2 YSYEKL. This CDR3 is 19 amino acids long. V lost 2 bases and J lost 5; bases outside the gene matches: 15. CDR3 sequence reads: CASSQFTPSLAGDHNEQFF. The CDR3 DNA reads as TGCGCCAGCAGCCAATTCACACCTTCCCTAGCGGGGGACCACAATGAGCAGTTCTTC.

The chain is built from TRBV4-2 and TRBJ1-2; D possibly corresponds to TRBD1 (6 bases). Looked up from germline, CDR1 is LGHNA and CDR2 is YNFKEQ. V lost 0 bases, J lost 3 bases, and 17 bases lay in between. CDR3 length equals 17 residues. Here the CDR3 DNA reads TGTGCCAGCAGCCAAGATGTGTTTGAGGGGGATGACTATGGCTACACCTTC. Protein sequence: CASSQDVFEGDDYGYTF.

This chain joins TRBV27 and TRBJ2-1, with D possibly called TRBD1 or TRBD2 (6 bases each). The V end was cut by 5 bases, the J end by 15 bases, with 20 bases between. There are 13 residues in the CDR3. CDR1 and CDR2 (germline): MNHEY, SMNVEV (reference sequence). The CDR3 reads CASSPLSPGDWFF. In nucleotides, the CDR3 is TGTGCCAGCAGTCCGCTTTCTCCAGGGGACTGGTTCTTC.

This clone was detected once. V usage is TRBV7-6 and J usage is TRBJ1-5; TRBD1 aligns across 9 bases. J was trimmed by 5 bases and V by 5 bases; bases with no gene match: 4. The CDR3 is 14 amino acids. Germline V gene lookup returns CDR1 SGHVS and CDR2 FNYEAQ. The chain's CDR3 is CASSPGQGHQPQHF. CDR3 coding DNA: TGTGCCAGCAGCCCGGGACAGGGTCATCAGCCCCAGCATTTT.

The chain employs TRBV19 and TRBJ1-1; 9 bases fit TRBD1. Germline V CDR1 and CDR2: LNHDA, SQIVND (reference sequence). Trimming removed 2 bases from V and 4 bases from J; junction bases left unmatched: 11. This CDR3 region has 17 residues. The CDR3 reads CASSINYGDRVVTEAFF. In DNA form, the CDR3 reads TGTGCCAGTAGTATAAATTACGGGGACAGGGTTGTCACTGAAGCTTTCTTT.

This chain uses TRBV9 with TRBJ2-1; TRBD1 or TRBD2 may be the D gene (6 bases each). V was shortened by 0 bases and J by 8 bases, with 12 bases between the two germline ends. From germline, CDR1 is SGDLS and CDR2 YYNGEE. This CDR3 contains 14 residues. The CDR3 coding sequence is TGTGCCAGCAGCGTAGGAGGGGGGTTTGATGAGCAGTTCTTC. It specifies CASSVGGGFDEQFF. Full variable domain (remainder filled in from reference TRBV9 and TRBJ2-1): DSGVTQTPKHLITATGQRVTLRCSPRSGDLSVYWYQQSLDQGLQFLIQYYNGEERAKGNILERFSAQQFPDLHSELNLSSLELGDSALYFCASSVGGGFDEQFFGPGTRLTVL.

The gene calls are TRBV11-2 and TRBJ1-4; tentative D call: TRBD1 (5 bases). The CDR3 loop spans 14 amino acids. Germline V gives CDR1 SGHAT, CDR2 FQNNGV. Trimming took off 5 bases at V and 7 bases at J, with 14 bases between the two ends. In nucleotides, the CDR3 is TGTGCCAGCAGCCCCGGGGGTGGCTTTGAAAAACTGTTTTTT. It specifies CASSPGGGFEKLFF.

This sequence joins TRBV19 and TRBJ1-1; 8 positions match TRBD1. Looked up from germline, CDR1 is LNHDA and CDR2 is SQIVND (reference sequence). The CDR3 contains 16 residues. The V and J ends lost 4 bases and 0 bases, in that order; junction bases with no gene match: 7. This CDR3 reads CASSNGPGGVNTEAFF. The CDR3 DNA reads as TGTGCCAGTAGTAATGGGCCAGGGGGCGTGAACACTGAAGCTTTCTTT.

CDR3 loop: CAWSVDTDTQYF. The CDR3 nucleotides read TGTGCCTGGAGTGTAGACACAGATACGCAGTATTTT. The chain uses TRBV30 and TRBJ2-3; D ambiguous. Germline loops: CDR1 GTSNPN, CDR2 SVGIG (reference sequence). The CDR3 contains 12 residues. The V end lost 0 bases, the J end lost 2 bases, and 3 bases lay between the germline ends.

This clone appeared once. The chain combines TRBV19 with TRBJ2-1; TRBD2 is a possible D gene (5 bases). V lost 1 base to trimming and J lost 3 bases, with 7 bases between them. The CDR3 consists of 14 residues. Germline V CDR1 and CDR2: LNHDA, SQIVND (reference sequence). CDR3 nucleotide sequence: TGTGCCAGTAGTATAGGCGAGGGCTACAATGAGCAGTTCTTC. This translates into CASSIGEGYNEQFF.

The rearrangement links TRBV7-6 to TRBJ2-7; TRBD2 aligns across 8 bases. Trimming cost V 5 bases and J 2 bases; bases outside gene matches: 8. The CDR3 length is 15 residues. Germline V lookup: CDR1 SGHVS, CDR2 FNYEAQ. The chain's CDR3 is CASSLLLAATYEQYF. In nucleotides, the CDR3 is TGTGCCAGCAGCCTTTTACTAGCGGCGACCTACGAGCAGTACTTC.

V is TRBV5-4 and J is TRBJ2-5, with D tentatively TRBD2 (7 bases). Germline values: CDR1 SGHNT, CDR2 YYREEE (reference sequence). This CDR3 is built from 16 residues. V was trimmed by 0 bases and J by 3 bases, leaving 15 bases between them. The CDR3, as DNA: TGTGCCAGCAGCTTGGTCGGGGGGCATAGCGAAGAGACCCAGTACTTC. It specifies CASSLVGGHSEETQYF.

This chain links TRBV28 with TRBJ2-4; D unclear. V shed 1 base and J shed 0 bases, with 13 bases lying between them. This CDR3 is built from 17 residues. Germline V gives CDR1 MDHEN, CDR2 SYDVKM. For the CDR3, the DNA is TGTGCCAGCAGTTTATCTCCGGACGGGCTAGCCAAAAACATTCAGTACTTC. Protein: CASSLSPDGLAKNIQYF.

The chain uses TRBV19 and TRBJ1-4; a possible D gene is TRBD1 (5 bases). CDR1 and CDR2 from the germline V gene are LNHDA and SQIVND (reference sequence). This CDR3 region has 14 residues. With 7 bases removed from V and 7 bases from J, the gap between germline ends came to 16 bases. The CDR3 DNA reads TGTGCCAGTACTCCGGGAACCGGGGGTGAAAAACTGTTTTTT. This codes for CASTPGTGGEKLFF.

CDR3 in amino acids: CASSLGPGSGNTIYF. CDR3 DNA sequence: TGTGCCAGCAGTCTGGGACCCGGCTCTGGAAACACCATATATTTT. The J gene is TRBJ1-3, the V gene TRBV27; tentatively, D is TRBD1 (5 bases). Trimming pared 5 bases from V and 0 bases from J, leaving 11 bases between. This CDR3 comprises 15 residues. CDR1 and CDR2 (germline): MNHEY, SMNVEV (reference sequence).

V gene TRBV7-9 combines with J gene TRBJ2-3; tentative D call: TRBD1 (5 bases). V gave up 5 bases and J gave up 2 bases, with 17 bases separating them. Germline-derived CDR1 and CDR2 are SEHNR and FQNEAQ (reference sequence). CDR3 length: 16 amino acids. CDR3 nucleotides: TGTGCCAGCAGCCCACACAAGGGGTCGGCCACAGATACGCAGTATTTT. Its protein product is CASSPHKGSATDTQYF.

This chain joins TRBV7-9 and TRBJ2-1; 12 nucleotides agree with TRBD2. V shed 1 base, J shed 8 bases, and the junction held 6 bases outside the gene matches. The CDR3 totals 16 residues. The germline V gene has CDR1 SEHNR and CDR2 FQNEAQ (reference sequence). CDR3 DNA sequence: TGTGCCAGCAGCTTAGGGAGACTAGCGGGAGCGGATGAGCAGTTCTTC. It codes for CASSLGRLAGADEQFF.

The count of this clone is one. The rearrangement links TRBV14 to TRBJ2-7; D perhaps matches TRBD1 (5 bases). Germline-derived CDR1 and CDR2 are SGHDN and FVKESK. The CDR3 is made up of 15 amino acids. V was pared by 1 base and J by 0 bases, with 10 bases between. The CDR3, as DNA: TGTGCCAGCAGCCAAGGAAGGGGAATCTCCTACGAGCAGTACGTC. This encodes CASSQGRGISYEQYV.

V usage is TRBV6-5 and J usage is TRBJ1-5; 7 bases are shared with TRBD1. The ends lost 4 bases at V and 11 bases at J; junction bases unmatched: 5. Per germline, CDR1 MNHEY and CDR2 SVGAGI. The CDR3 spans 12 residues. CDR3 in DNA: TGTGCCAGCAGTTCAGGGACAGATTCCCAGCATTTT. Its protein product is CASSSGTDSQHF.

The chain links TRBV5-6 to TRBJ1-1; D might be TRBD1 (5 bases). Germline V CDR1 and CDR2: SGHDT, YYEEEE. The CDR3 is 11 amino acids. The germline V and J ends were trimmed by 4 bases and 8 bases, with 9 bases remaining between them. The CDR3 protein is CASSNGGEAFF. CDR3 coding DNA: TGTGCCAGCAGCAACGGGGGGGAAGCTTTCTTT.

The V gene is TRBV7-9, the J gene TRBJ1-4; unclear D gene. Trimming removed 3 bases at V and 6 bases at J, with 17 bases between. CDR1 is SEHNR and CDR2 is FQNEAQ in the germline V gene (reference sequence). This CDR3 has 16 amino acids. The CDR3 region has the DNA TGTGCCAGCAGCTTGACGTCAGATCGGGCAGATGAAAAACTGTTTTTT. It codes for CASSLTSDRADEKLFF.